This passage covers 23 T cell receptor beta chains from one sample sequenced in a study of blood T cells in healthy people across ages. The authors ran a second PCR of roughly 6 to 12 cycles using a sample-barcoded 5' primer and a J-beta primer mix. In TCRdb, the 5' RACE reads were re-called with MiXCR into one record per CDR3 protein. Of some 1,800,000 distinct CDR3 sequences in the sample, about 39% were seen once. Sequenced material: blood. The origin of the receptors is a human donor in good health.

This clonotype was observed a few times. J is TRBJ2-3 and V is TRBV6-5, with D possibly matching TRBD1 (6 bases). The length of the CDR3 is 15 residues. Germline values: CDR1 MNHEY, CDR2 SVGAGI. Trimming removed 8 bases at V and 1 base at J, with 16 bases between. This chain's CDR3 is CASAGGQSRTDTQYF. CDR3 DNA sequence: TGTGCCAGCGCTGGGGGCCAGAGCCGCACAGATACGCAGTATTTT.

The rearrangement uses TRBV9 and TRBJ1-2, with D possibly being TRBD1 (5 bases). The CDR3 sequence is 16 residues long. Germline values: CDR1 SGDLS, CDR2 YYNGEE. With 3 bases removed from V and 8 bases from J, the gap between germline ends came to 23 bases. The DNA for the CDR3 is TGTGCCAGCAGCGCGGCGACACTCCGGGACCCTGGAGGCTACACCTTC. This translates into CASSAATLRDPGGYTF.

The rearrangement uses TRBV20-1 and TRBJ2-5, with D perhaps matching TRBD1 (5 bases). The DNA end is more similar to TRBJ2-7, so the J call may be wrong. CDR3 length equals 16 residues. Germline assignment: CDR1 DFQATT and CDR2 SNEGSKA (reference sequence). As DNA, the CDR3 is TGCAGTGCCAACATATTTGGGCAGGGTTGGGCCTACGAGCAGTACTTC. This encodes CSANIFGQGWAYEQYF.

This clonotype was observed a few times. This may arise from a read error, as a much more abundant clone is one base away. In DNA form, the CDR3 reads TGTGCCAGCAGTGACGGGACAGGGGCCACAGATACGCAGTATTTT. Residues: CASSDGTGATDTQYF. V is TRBV6-4 and J is TRBJ2-3; 10 bases map to TRBD1. The CDR3 loop spans 15 amino acids. Germline CDR1 is MRHNA and CDR2 is SNTAGT. V trimming: 2 bases; J trimming: 2 bases; junction bases outside the gene matches: 1.

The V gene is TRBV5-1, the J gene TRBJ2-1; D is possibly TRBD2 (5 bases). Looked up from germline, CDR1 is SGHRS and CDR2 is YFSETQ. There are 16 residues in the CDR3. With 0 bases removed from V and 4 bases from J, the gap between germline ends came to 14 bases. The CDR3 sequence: CASSLGRAPGYNEQFF. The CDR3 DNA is TGCGCCAGCAGCTTGGGGCGGGCTCCCGGATACAATGAGCAGTTCTTC.

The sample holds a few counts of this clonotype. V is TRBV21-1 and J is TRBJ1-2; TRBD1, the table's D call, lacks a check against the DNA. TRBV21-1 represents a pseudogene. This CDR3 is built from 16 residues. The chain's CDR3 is CASSIKTRDRVDGYTF. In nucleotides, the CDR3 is TGTGCCAGCAGCATCAAGACCCGGGACAGGGTAGATGGCTACACCTTC.

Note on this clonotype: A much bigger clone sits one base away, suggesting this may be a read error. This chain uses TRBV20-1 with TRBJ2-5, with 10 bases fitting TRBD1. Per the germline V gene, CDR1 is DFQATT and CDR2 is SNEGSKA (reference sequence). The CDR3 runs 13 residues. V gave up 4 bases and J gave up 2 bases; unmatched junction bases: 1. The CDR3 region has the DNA TGCAGTGCTATGGACAGGGGGCAAGAGACCCAGTACTTC. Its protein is CSAMDRGQETQYF.

The CDR3 here is CASSQEDYYNEQFF. The CDR3 nucleotides read TGCGCCAGCAGCCAAGAGGACTACTACAATGAGCAGTTCTTC. The genes are TRBV4-3 and TRBJ2-1, with D possibly TRBD2 on 6 matching bases. Germline-derived CDR1 and CDR2 are LGHNA and YSLEER. V gave up 0 bases and J gave up 3 bases, with 6 bases separating them. The CDR3 spans 14 residues.

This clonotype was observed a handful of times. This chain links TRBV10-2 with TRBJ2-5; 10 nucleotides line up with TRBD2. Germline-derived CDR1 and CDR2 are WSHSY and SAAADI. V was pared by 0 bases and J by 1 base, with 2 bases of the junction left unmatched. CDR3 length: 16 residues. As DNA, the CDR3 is TGCGCCAGCAGTGAGTCGGAGCGGGGGGGCCAAGAGACCCAGTACTTC. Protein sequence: CASSESERGGQETQYF.

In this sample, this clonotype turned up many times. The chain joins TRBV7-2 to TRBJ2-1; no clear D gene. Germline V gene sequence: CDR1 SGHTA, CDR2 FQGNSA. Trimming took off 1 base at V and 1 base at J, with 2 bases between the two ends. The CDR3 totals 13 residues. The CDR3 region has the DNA TGTGCCAGCAGCTTAGAGTCCTACAATGAGCAGTTCTTC. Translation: CASSLESYNEQFF.

CDR3 coding DNA: TGCAGTGCTAGTGAAACTGGACTATCCCATCAGCCCCAGCATTTT. This translates into CSASETGLSHQPQHF. The gene calls are TRBV20-1 and TRBJ1-5; D not certain. V was cut by 3 bases and J by 5 bases, with 17 bases left in between. This CDR3 is built from 15 residues. The V gene's germline CDR1 is DFQATT and CDR2 SNEGSKA (reference sequence).

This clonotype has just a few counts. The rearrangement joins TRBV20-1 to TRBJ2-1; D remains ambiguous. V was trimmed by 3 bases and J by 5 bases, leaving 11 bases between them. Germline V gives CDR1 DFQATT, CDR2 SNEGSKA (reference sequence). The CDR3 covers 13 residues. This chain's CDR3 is CSARGDADNEQFF. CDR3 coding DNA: TGCAGTGCTAGGGGCGACGCTGACAATGAGCAGTTCTTC.

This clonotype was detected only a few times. DNA of the CDR3: TGTGCCAGCAGCGCCGGGCGGACTCCAGATACGCAGTATTTT. Its protein is CASSAGRTPDTQYF. V gene TRBV7-3 combines with J gene TRBJ2-3; tentatively, D is TRBD2 (5 bases). CDR1 and CDR2 (germline): SGHTA, FQGTGA. Trimming removed 5 bases at V and 4 bases at J, with 13 bases between. This CDR3 comprises 14 residues.

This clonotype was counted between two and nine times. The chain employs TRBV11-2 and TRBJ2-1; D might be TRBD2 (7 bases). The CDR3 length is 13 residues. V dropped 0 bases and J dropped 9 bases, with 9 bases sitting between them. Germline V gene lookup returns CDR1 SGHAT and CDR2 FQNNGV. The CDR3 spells CASSLDGGAEQFF. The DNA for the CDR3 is TGTGCCAGCAGCTTAGATGGGGGGGCTGAGCAGTTCTTC.

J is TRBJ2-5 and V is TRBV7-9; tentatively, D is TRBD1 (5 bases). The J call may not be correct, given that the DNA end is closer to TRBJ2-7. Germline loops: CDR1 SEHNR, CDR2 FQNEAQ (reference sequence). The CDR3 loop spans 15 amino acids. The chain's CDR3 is CASSSAGFHWGEQYF. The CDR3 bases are TGTGCCAGCAGCTCAGCAGGGTTTCATTGGGGCGAGCAGTACTTC.

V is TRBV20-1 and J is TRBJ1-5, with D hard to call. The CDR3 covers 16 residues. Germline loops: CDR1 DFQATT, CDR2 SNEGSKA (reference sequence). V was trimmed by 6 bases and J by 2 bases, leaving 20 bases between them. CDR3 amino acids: CSAPPTVGNGNQPQHF. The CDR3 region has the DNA TGCAGTGCGCCGCCCACGGTCGGGAATGGCAATCAGCCCCAGCATTTT.

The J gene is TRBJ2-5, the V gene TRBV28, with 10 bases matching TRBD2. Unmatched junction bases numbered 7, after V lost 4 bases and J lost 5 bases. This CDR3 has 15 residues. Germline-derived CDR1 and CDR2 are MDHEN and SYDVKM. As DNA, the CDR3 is TGTGCCAGCAGTTATCAGCGGGGGGGCGGTGAGACCCAGTACTTC. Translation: CASSYQRGGGETQYF.

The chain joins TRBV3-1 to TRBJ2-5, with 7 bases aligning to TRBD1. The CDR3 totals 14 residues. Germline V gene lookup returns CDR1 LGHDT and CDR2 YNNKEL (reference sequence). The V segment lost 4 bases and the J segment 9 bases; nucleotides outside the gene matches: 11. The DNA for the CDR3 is TGTGCCAGCAGCCCCCCGGGACAGTCCCTCGCCCAGTACTTC. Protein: CASSPPGQSLAQYF.

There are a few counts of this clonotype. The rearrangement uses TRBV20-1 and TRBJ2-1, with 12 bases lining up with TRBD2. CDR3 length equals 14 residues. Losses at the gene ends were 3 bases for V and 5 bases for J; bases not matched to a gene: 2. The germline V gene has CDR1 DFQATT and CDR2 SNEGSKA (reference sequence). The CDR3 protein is CSASTSGGNNEQFF. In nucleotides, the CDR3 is TGCAGTGCTAGTACTAGCGGGGGGAACAATGAGCAGTTCTTC.

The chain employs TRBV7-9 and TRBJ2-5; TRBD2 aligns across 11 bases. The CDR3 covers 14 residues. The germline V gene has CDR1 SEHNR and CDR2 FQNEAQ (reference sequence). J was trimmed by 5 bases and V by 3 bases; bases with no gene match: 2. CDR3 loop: CASSFRTSGETQYF. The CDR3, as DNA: TGTGCCAGCAGCTTTCGGACTAGCGGGGAGACCCAGTACTTC.

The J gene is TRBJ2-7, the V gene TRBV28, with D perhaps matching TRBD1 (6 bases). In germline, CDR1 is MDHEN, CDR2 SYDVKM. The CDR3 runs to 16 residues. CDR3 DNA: TGTGCTGGCTCTCGGGGCCTAACAGGGTACGACTACGAGCAGTACTTC. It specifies CAGSRGLTGYDYEQYF.

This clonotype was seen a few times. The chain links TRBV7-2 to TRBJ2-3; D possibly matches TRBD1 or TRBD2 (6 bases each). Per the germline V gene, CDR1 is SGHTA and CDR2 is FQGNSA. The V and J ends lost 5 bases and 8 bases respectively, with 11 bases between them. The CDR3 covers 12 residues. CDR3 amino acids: CASSHGGGTQYF. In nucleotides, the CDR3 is TGTGCCAGCAGCCACGGAGGGGGTACGCAGTATTTT.

The CDR3 DNA follows: TGCAGCGTTGAATTCTTGACCGGGACTAGCGCGTACAATGAGCAGTTCTTC. The encoded protein is CSVEFLTGTSAYNEQFF. The chain has TRBV29-1 and TRBJ2-1; 10 nucleotides match TRBD2. The CDR3 runs 17 residues. Germline CDR1 is SQVTM and CDR2 is ANQGSEA. V was clipped by 2 bases and J by 4 bases; unmatched bases: 11.